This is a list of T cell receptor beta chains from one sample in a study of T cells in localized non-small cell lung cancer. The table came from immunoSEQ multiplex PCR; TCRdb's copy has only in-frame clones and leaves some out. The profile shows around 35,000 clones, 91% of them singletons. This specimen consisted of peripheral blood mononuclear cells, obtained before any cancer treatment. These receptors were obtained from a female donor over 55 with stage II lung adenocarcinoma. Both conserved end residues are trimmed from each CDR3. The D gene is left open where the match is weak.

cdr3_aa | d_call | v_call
ASSMDRSGNTIY | - | TRBV19
ASSFSSGFTDTQY | - | TRBV5-4
ASSIGLAGETQY | TRBD2 | TRBV5-1
ASRTGGVNQPQH | TRBD1 | TRBV6-6
ASSLGGLPSNQPQH | - | TRBV5-6
ASSFGGIANEKLF | - | TRBV5-4
ASSLTLARNEQF | - | TRBV5-1
ASSLDNGQGWETEAF | - | TRBV11-2
ASSSPPPGQVNTEAF | TRBD1 | TRBV7-9
ASSLILGQDTQY | - | TRBV5-1
SAVFYGYT | - | TRBV20-1
ASSLRGTGGTDTQY | - | TRBV4-1
ASSPSGSLSSYEQY | - | TRBV27
ASSQGAGGTSPLH | TRBD1 | TRBV4-1
ASSSQGLGGEETQY | TRBD2 | TRBV7-2
ASSLYFGQRGDEQF | TRBD2 | TRBV28
ASSLPRLSGNTIY | - | TRBV5-1
ASSKQGNGHTEAF | - | TRBV6-5
ASSPGGTQETQY | TRBD2 | TRBV28
ASSTLPADEQY | - | TRBV18
ASSLVALSSYNEQF | - | TRBV11-2
ASSLVLGFFPDQY | - | TRBV5-6
ASSRGQMNTEAF | TRBD1 | TRBV28
ASSLGDPTDTQY | - | TRBV5-1
ASSTGTEYNEQF | - | TRBV7-9
ASSAPGTYYEQY | - | TRBV6-6
ASRPTSVSTDTQY | TRBD2 | TRBV6-6
ASQLDRGYNEQF | TRBD1 | TRBV5-4
ASSTDRVKTEAF | TRBD1 | TRBV7-8
ASSLGGTSTDTQY | - | TRBV5-4
ASSQGIEAF | - | TRBV28
ASAQRGSYEQY | TRBD2 | TRBV6-6
AIRARDSGEKLF | TRBD1 | TRBV10-3
ATSRNPRGENTEAF | TRBD1 | TRBV15
ASSFSGGTGELF | TRBD2 | TRBV7-7
ASSFSRDVFYEQY | - | TRBV27
ASMAPRNALPSTQY | - | TRBV19
ASSQGLLRTDTQY | - | TRBV11-2
ASSPDGFARPSIQNTIY | - | TRBV7-9
SASRSNEQF | - | TRBV20-1
ASSLGGRSLIYTDTQY | - | TRBV11-3
ASSTELGASTDTQY | - | TRBV13